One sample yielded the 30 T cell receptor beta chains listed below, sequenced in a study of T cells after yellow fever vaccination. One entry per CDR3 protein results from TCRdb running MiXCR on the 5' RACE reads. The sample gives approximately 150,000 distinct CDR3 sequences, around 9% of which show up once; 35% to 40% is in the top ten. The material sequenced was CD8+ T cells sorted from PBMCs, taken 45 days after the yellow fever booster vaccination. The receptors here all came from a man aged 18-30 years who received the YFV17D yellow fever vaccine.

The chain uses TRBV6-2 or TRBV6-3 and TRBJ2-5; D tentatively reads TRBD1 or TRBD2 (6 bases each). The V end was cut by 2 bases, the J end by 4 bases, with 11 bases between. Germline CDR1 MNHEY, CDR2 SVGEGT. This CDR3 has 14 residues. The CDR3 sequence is CASSYMWGAETQYF. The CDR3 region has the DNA TGTGCCAGCAGTTACATGTGGGGGGCAGAGACCCAGTACTTC.

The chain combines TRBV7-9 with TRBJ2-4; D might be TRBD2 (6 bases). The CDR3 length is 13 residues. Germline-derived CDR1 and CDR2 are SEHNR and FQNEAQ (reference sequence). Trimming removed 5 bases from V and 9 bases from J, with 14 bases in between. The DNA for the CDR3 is TGTGCCAGCAGCCCGCGGGACCGGATCATTCAGTACTTC. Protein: CASSPRDRIIQYF.

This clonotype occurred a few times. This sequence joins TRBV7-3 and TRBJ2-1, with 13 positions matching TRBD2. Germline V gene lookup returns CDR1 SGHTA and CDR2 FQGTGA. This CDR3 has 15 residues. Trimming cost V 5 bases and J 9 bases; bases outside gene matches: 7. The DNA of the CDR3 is TGTGCCAGCAGCGCCCGACTAGCGGGGGGCCCTGAGCAGTTCTTC. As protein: CASSARLAGGPEQFF.

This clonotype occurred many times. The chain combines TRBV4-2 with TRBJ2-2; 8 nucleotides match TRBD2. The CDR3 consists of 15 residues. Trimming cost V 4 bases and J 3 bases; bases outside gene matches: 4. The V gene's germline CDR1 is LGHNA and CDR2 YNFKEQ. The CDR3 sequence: CASSLNGGDTGELFF. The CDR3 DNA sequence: TGTGCCAGCAGCCTTAACGGGGGGGACACCGGGGAGCTGTTTTTT.

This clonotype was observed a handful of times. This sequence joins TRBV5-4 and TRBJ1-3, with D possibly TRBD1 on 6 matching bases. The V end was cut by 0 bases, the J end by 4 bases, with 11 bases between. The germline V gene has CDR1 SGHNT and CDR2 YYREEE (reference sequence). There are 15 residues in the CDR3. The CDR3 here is CASSLAGGGGNTIYF. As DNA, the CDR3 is TGTGCCAGCAGCTTGGCCGGGGGGGGCGGAAACACCATATATTTT.

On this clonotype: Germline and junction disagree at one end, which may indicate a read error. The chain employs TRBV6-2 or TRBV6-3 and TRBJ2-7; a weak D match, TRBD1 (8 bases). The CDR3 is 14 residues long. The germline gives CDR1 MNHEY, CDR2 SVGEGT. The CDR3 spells CATNRGGLTYGQYF. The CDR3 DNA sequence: TGTGCCACCAACAGGGGGGGACTAACCTACGGGCAGTACTTC.

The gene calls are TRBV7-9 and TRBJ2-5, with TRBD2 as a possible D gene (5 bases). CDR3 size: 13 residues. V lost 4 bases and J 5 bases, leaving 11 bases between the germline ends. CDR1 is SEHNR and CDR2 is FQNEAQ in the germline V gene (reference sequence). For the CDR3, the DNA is TGTGCCAGCAGCTCGGGATCCGCTGAGACCCAGTACTTC. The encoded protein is CASSSGSAETQYF.

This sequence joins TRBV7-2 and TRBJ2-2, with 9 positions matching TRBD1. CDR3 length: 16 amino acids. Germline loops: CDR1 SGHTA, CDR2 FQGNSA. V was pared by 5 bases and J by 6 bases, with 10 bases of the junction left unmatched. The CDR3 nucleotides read TGTGCCAGCAGCAAGGACCCACAGGGGGCGCCCGGGGAGCTGTTTTTT. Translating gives CASSKDPQGAPGELFF.

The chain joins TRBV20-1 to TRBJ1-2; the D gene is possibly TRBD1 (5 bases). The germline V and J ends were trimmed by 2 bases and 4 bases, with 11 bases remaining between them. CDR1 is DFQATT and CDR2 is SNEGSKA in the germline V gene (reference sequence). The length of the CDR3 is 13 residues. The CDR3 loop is CSARTQDGYGYTF. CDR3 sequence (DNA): TGCAGTGCTAGAACACAGGATGGCTATGGCTACACCTTC.

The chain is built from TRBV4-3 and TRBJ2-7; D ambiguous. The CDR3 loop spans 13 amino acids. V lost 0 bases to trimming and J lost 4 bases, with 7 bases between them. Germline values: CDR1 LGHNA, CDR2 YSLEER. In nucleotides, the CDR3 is TGCGCCAGCAGCCAAGATCTGGAGTACGAGCAGTACGTC. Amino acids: CASSQDLEYEQYV.

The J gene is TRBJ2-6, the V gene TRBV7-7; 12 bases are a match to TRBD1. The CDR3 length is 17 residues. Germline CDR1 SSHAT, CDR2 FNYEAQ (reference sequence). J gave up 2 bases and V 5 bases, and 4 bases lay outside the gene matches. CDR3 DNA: TGTGCCAGCAGCCTGGGACAGGGGGCGCCTGGGGCCAACGTCCTGACTTTC. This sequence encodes CASSLGQGAPGANVLTF.

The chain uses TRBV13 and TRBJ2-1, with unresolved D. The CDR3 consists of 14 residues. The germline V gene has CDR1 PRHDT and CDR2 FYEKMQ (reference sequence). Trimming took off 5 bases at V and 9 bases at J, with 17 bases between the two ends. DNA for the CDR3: TGTGCCAGCAGCAACGAGAGGATGTCTGGTGAGCAGTTCTTC. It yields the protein CASSNERMSGEQFF. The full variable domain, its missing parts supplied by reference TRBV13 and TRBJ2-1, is AAGVIQSPRHLIKEKRETATLKCYPIPRHDTVYWYQQGPGQDPQFLISFYEKMQSDKGSIPDRFSAQQFSDYHSELNMSSLELGDSALYFCASSNERMSGEQFFGPGTRLTVL.

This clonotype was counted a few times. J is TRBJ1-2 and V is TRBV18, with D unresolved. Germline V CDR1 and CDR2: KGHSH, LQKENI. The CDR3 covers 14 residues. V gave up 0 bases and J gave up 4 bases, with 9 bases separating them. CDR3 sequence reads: CASSPPLTGYGYTF. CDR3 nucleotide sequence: TGTGCCAGCTCACCACCGCTGACCGGCTATGGCTACACCTTC.

The CDR3 coding sequence is TGTGCCAGCAGACCACAGGGGCTCGACACTGAAGCTTTCTTT. Translating it yields CASRPQGLDTEAFF. The chain uses TRBV13 and TRBJ1-1, with 7 positions matching TRBD1. Germline CDR1 reads PRHDT; CDR2 reads FYEKMQ (reference sequence). This CDR3 has 14 residues. V shed 6 bases, J shed 3 bases, and the junction held 7 bases outside the gene matches.

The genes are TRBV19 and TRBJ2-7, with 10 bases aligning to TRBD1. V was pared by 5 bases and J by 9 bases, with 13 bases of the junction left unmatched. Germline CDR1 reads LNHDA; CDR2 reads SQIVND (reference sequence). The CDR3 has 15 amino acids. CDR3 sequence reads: CASSSPGQGHIMQYF. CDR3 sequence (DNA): TGTGCCAGTAGTTCACCGGGACAGGGGCATATAATGCAGTACTTC.

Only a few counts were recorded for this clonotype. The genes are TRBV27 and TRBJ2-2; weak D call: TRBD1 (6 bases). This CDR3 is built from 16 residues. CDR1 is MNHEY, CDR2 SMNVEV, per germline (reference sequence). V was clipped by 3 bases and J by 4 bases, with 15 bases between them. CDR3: CASSLLGAGGTGELFF. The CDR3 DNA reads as TGTGCCAGCAGTTTGCTGGGGGCAGGCGGCACCGGGGAGCTGTTTTTT.

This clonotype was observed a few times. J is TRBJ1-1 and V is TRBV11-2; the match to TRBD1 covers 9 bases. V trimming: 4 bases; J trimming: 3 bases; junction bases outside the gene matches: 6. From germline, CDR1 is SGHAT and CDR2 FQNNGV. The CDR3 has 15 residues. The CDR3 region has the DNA TGTGCCAGCAGCTCGGACAGGGGAGACGACACTGAAGCTTTCTTT. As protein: CASSSDRGDDTEAFF.

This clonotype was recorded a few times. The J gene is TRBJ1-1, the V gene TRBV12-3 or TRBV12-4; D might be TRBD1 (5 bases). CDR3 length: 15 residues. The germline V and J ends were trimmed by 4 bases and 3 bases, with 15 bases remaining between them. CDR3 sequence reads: CASSSIIRGDTEAFF. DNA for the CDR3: TGTGCCAGCAGTTCGATAATACGAGGGGACACTGAAGCTTTCTTT.

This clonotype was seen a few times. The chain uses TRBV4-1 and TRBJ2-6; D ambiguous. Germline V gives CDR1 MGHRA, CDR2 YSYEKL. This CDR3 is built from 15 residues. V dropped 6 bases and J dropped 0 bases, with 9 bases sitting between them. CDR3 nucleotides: TGCGCCAGCAGGTCTAGGGTCTCTGGGGCCAACGTCCTGACTTTC. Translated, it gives CASRSRVSGANVLTF.

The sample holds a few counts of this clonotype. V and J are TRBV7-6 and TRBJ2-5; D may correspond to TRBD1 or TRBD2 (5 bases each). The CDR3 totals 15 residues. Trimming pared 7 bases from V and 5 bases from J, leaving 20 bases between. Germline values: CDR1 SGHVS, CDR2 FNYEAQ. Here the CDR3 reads CASTHSPGWGETQYF. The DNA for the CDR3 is TGTGCCAGCACCCACAGTCCGGGGTGGGGGGAGACCCAGTACTTC. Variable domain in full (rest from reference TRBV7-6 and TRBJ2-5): GAGVSQSPRYKVTKRGQDVALRCDPISGHVSLYWYRQALGQGPEFLTYFNYEAQQDKSGLPNDRFSAERPEGSISTLTIQRTEQRDSAMYRCASTHSPGWGETQYFGPGTRLLVL.

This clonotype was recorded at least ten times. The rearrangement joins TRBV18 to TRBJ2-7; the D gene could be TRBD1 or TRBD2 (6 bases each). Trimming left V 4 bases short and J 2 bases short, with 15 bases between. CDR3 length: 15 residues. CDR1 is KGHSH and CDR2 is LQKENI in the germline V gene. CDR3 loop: CASSLTRGGPYEQYF. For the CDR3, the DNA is TGTGCCAGCTCACTCACCAGGGGAGGCCCCTACGAGCAGTACTTC.

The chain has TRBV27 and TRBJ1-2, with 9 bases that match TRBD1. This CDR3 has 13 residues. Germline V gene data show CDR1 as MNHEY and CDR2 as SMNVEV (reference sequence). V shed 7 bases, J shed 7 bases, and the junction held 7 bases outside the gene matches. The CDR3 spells CASTTTGGFGYTF. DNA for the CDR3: TGTGCCAGCACAACGACAGGGGGTTTTGGCTACACCTTC.

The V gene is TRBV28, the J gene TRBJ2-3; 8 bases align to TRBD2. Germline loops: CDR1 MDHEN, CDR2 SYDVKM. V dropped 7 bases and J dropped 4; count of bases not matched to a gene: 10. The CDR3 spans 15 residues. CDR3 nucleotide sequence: TGTGCCAGCATCCTCGCGGGGGGCTGGGCAGATACGCAGTATTTT. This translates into CASILAGGWADTQYF.

CDR3 DNA: TGTGCCACCAGCGAAACCTCCGAAATTGAGCAGCCCCAGCATTTT. It encodes CATSETSEIEQPQHF. The V and J genes are TRBV24-1 and TRBJ1-5; no clear D. The CDR3 covers 15 residues. Germline V gives CDR1 KGHDR, CDR2 SFDVKD. V was shortened by 7 bases and J by 7 bases, with 19 bases between the two germline ends.

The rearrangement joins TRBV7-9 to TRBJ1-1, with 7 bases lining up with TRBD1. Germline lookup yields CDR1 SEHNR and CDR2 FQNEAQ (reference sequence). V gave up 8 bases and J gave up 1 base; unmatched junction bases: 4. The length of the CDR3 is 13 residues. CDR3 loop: CASGNRGNTEAFF. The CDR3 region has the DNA TGTGCCAGCGGAAACAGGGGGAACACTGAAGCTTTCTTT. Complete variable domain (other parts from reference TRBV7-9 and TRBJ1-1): DTGVSQNPRHKITKRGQNVTFRCDPISEHNRLYWYRQTLGQGPEFLTYFQNEAQLEKSRLLSDRFSAERPKGSFSTLEIQRTEQGDSAMYLCASGNRGNTEAFFGQGTRLTVV.

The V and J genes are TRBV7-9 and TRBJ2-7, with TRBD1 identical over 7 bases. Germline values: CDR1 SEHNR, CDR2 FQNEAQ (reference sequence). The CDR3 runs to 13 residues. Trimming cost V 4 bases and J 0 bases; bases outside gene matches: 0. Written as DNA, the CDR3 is TGTGCCAGCAGCTGGGACAGCTCCTACGAGCAGTACTTC. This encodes CASSWDSSYEQYF. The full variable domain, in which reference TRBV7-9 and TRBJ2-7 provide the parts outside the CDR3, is DTGVSQNPRHKITKRGQNVTFRCDPISEHNRLYWYRQTLGQGPEFLTYFQNEAQLEKSRLLSDRFSAERPKGSFSTLEIQRTEQGDSAMYLCASSWDSSYEQYFGPGTRLTVT.

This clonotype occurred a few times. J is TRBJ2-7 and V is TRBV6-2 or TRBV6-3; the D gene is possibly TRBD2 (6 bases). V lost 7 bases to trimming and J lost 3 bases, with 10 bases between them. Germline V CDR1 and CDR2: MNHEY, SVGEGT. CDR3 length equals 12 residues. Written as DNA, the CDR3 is TGTGCCAGCAATAACGGGGGCTACGAGCAGTACTTC. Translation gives CASNNGGYEQYF.

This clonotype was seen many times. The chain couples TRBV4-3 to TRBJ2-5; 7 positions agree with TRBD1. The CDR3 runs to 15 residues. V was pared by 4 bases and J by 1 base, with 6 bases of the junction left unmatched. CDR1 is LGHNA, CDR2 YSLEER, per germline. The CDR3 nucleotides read TGCGCCAGCAGCCCGCGACAGGGAAGCCAAGAGACCCAGTACTTC. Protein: CASSPRQGSQETQYF.

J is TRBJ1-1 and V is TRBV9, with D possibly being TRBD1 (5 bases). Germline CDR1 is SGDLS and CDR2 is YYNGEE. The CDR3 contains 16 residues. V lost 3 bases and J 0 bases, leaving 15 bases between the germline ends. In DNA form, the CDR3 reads TGTGCCAGCAGCGACCCCGGGCGAGGGGTGAACACTGAAGCTTTCTTT. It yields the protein CASSDPGRGVNTEAFF.

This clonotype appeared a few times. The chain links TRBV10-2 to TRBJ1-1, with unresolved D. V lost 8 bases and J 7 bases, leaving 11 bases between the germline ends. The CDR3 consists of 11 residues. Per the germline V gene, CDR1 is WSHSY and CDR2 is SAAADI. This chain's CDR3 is CASEAPGEAFF. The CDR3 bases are TGCGCCAGCGAGGCGCCGGGTGAAGCTTTCTTT.